Listed below are T cell receptor beta chains from one sample, sequenced in a study of T cell repertoires in cytomegalovirus infection. Each CDR3 protein gets one entry after TCRdb re-called the reads with MiXCR. The profile covers roughly 600,000 distinct CDR3 sequences, with roughly 24% appearing a single time and roughly 8% taken by the ten largest. The sequencing sample was made of CD8+ T cells from PBMCs. The receptors come from a human donor in good health (CMV status not recorded). Some clones in this sample may be carry-over from other donors' samples. Both conserved end residues are part of each CDR3. Each record gives: J gene, D gene, clone size, V gene, CDR3 protein, CDR3 DNA. A D gene is named only where the DNA matches it firmly. Clone size is shown for a subset of rows, as once, few, many or a class of expanded clone.

TRBJ2-1 TRBD2 many TRBV7-6 CASSFLPSGEYNEQFF TGTGCCAGCAGCTTCCTCCCTAGCGGGGAATACAATGAGCAGTTCTTC
TRBJ2-5 . . TRBV5-5 CASRPGDSSQETQYF TGTGCCAGCAGGCCCGGAGACAGTTCCCAAGAGACCCAGTACTTC
TRBJ2-5 TRBD2 . TRBV7-9 CASSQRGSMQETQYF TGTGCCAGCAGCCAGCGGGGGTCAATGCAAGAGACCCAGTACTTC
TRBJ2-7 TRBD2 . TRBV6-2/TRBV6-3 CASTKSGGLYYEQYF TGTGCCAGCACCAAAAGCGGGGGGCTTTACTACGAGCAGTACTTC
TRBJ2-4 . many TRBV28 CASSSPQGTKNIQYF TGTGCCAGCAGTTCCCCCCAGGGTACCAAAAACATTCAGTACTTC
TRBJ1-1 . few TRBV25-1 CASRTDFMNTEAFF TGTGCCAGCCGGACGGATTTTATGAACACTGAAGCTTTCTTT
TRBJ1-1 . . TRBV19 CASSIEPPTEAFF TGTGCCAGTAGTATAGAACCACCTACTGAAGCTTTCTTT
TRBJ2-1 . few TRBV28 CASTPRSLVGSNEQFF TGTGCCAGCACTCCCCGCTCCCTGGTAGGGTCCAATGAGCAGTTCTTC
TRBJ2-7 . many TRBV7-5 CISVSEALPGRSHYYEQYF .
TRBJ1-2 . many TRBV12-3/TRBV12-4 CASSPNSGYGYTF TGTGCCAGCAGTCCGAACAGTGGCTACGGCTACACCTTC
TRBJ1-1 TRBD1 . TRBV15 CATSRDLGTGVAFF TGTGCCACCAGCAGAGACCTGGGGACAGGGGTTGCTTTCTTT
TRBJ1-1 TRBD1 . TRBV18 CASSPGGQGVYPKNTEAFF TGTGCCAGCTCACCGGGGGGACAGGGGGTTTACCCTAAGAACACTGAAGCTTTCTTT
TRBJ1-2 . few TRBV14 CASSQEGVIGTNYVGYTF TGTGCCAGCAGCCAAGAGGGAGTAATTGGGACTAACTATGTGGGCTACACCTTC
TRBJ1-2 TRBD1 . TRBV2 CASSPGQGASYGYTF TGTGCCAGCAGTCCCGGACAGGGGGCGAGCTATGGCTACACCTTC
TRBJ1-2 . few TRBV20-1 CSAKDGIWYNYGYTF TGCAGTGCTAAGGACGGCATTTGGTATAACTATGGCTACACCTTC
TRBJ1-1 . many TRBV7-9 CASSLLASSEAFF TGTGCCAGCAGCTTATTGGCCTCCAGTGAAGCTTTCTTT
TRBJ2-7 TRBD2 . TRBV14 CASSRGGSPFDYEQYF TGTGCCAGCAGCCGGGGGGGGAGTCCGTTTGACTACGAGCAGTACTTC
TRBJ2-1 . . TRBV10-3 CATQETDLTYNEQFF TGTGCCACCCAAGAAACTGACCTCACCTACAATGAGCAGTTCTTC
TRBJ1-3 TRBD1 many TRBV7-9 CASSLAGAPWTGAGNTIYF TGTGCCAGCAGCTTAGCCGGGGCCCCTTGGACAGGGGCTGGAAACACCATATATTTT
TRBJ2-5 . few TRBV6-8 CASSYSAGAFLGETQYF TGTGCCAGCAGTTACTCGGCGGGGGCCTTCCTCGGGGAGACCCAGTACTTC
TRBJ2-5 . . TRBV7-9 CASRRTQHETQYF TGTGCCAGCAGAAGGACCCAACATGAGACCCAGTACTTC
TRBJ1-1 . . TRBV19 CASEGIGQTNTEAFF TGTGCCAGTGAGGGAATAGGGCAGACGAACACTGAAGCTTTCTTT
TRBJ2-5 . . TRBV6-1 CASSPTRPDSGRETQYF TGTGCCAGCAGTCCGACCCGCCCAGACTCGGGGAGAGAGACCCAGTACTTC
TRBJ2-5 . . TRBV18 CASSPLTRPHQETQYF TGTGCCAGCTCACCCCTGACAAGGCCCCACCAAGAGACCCAGTACTTC
TRBJ2-7 . many TRBV7-9 CASSLPRGADYEQYF TGTGCCAGCAGCCTGCCTCGGGGGGCCGACTACGAGCAGTACTTC
TRBJ1-3 . . TRBV6-6 CASSYGDSGNTIYF TGTGCCAGCAGTTACGGGGACTCTGGAAACACCATATATTTT
TRBJ2-3 . . TRBV27 CASSFLGGGDTDTQYF TGTGCCAGCAGTTTCCTGGGAGGGGGTGACACAGATACGCAGTATTTT
TRBJ2-6 TRBD1 many TRBV6-5 CASNRGRGLSGANVLTF TGTGCCAGCAATCGGGGCAGGGGGCTGTCTGGGGCCAACGTCCTGACTTTC
TRBJ1-2 . few TRBV6-2/TRBV6-3 CASRAPGLNYGYTF TGTGCCAGCAGGGCCCCGGGTCTCAACTATGGCTACACCTTC
TRBJ2-1 . few TRBV6-6 CASSYSVANEQFF TGTGCCAGCAGTTACTCCGTCGCCAATGAGCAGTTCTTC
TRBJ1-5 . many TRBV19 CATAYGSNQPQHF TGTGCCACCGCGTACGGGAGCAATCAGCCCCAGCATTTT
TRBJ2-7 TRBD1 . TRBV7-9 CASSRPGDSSYEQYF TGTGCCAGCAGCCGACCCGGGGACAGCTCCTACGAGCAGTACTTC
TRBJ2-1 . few TRBV7-2 CASSLGWLFEQFF TGTGCCAGCAGCTTAGGGTGGCTGTTTGAGCAGTTCTTC
TRBJ2-2 . many TRBV7-2 CASSSVTPSELFF TGTGCCAGCAGCTCCGTGACTCCCTCGGAGCTGTTTTTT
TRBJ2-7 TRBD1 . TRBV7-9 CASSLVGQFYEQYF TGTGCCAGCAGCTTAGTGGGACAGTTCTACGAGCAGTACTTC
TRBJ2-5 TRBD1 many TRBV28 CASSLWGDRQETQYF TGTGCCAGCAGTTTATGGGGGGACAGGCAAGAGACCCAGTACTTC
TRBJ1-1 TRBD1 few TRBV12-3/TRBV12-4 CASSFFLGQGHNMNTEAFF TGTGCCAGCAGTTTTTTCCTAGGACAGGGGCACAACATGAACACTGAAGCTTTCTTT
TRBJ2-5 . many TRBV7-2 CASSSETRRYRQETQYF TGTGCCAGCAGCTCAGAAACCCGGCGGTACAGACAAGAGACCCAGTACTTC
TRBJ2-3 TRBD2 . TRBV20-1 CSASSSGDTQYF TGCAGTGCTAGTTCTAGCGGCGATACGCAGTATTTT
TRBJ2-6 . . TRBV5-1 CASTGVVANVLTF TGCGCCAGCACAGGGGTTGTGGCCAACGTCCTGACTTTC
TRBJ1-3 . . TRBV15 CATSRDRGPGNTIYF TGTGCCACCAGCAGAGATCGGGGGCCGGGAAACACCATATATTTT
TRBJ2-2 . many TRBV7-6 CASSLTANTGELFF TGTGCCAGCAGCTTAACGGCGAACACCGGGGAGCTGTTTTTT
TRBJ2-2 TRBD2 . TRBV19 CASLPGLDPTGELFF TGTGCCAGCCTTCCGGGACTAGATCCTACCGGGGAGCTGTTTTTT
TRBJ2-7 . . TRBV2 CASSEAPGGPYEQYF TGTGCCAGCAGTGAAGCACCAGGGGGGCCCTACGAGCAGTACTTC
TRBJ2-7 TRBD1 . TRBV20-1 CSAPDRNPYEQYF TGCAGTGCCCCGGACAGGAATCCTTACGAGCAGTACTTC